This T cell receptor (beta chain) was sequenced in a study of shared clonotypes between healthy human individuals. Background on the study: Each donor's CD4 naive and CD4 memory cells filled three plates apiece, CD8 naive two, and CD8 memory one.

A remark on this clone: Antigen: not known. Other nucleotide sequences in the sample specify the same CDR3.

Every subset's genomic DNA went evenly onto several immunoSEQ plates. Using immunoSEQ multiplex PCR, the repertoire was profiled, and TCRdb retains in-frame clones only, with some absent. The sample lists fewer than 1.8 million clones, 98% to 99% occurring once. Overall study results and limits: Though the depth was large, rarefaction showed that sorted-subset sequencing was incomplete. Investigators collected only blood, and repertoires in tissues likely differ.

Material for sequencing was naive CD4+ T cells sorted from blood. The subset was: CD45RA+ positively selected. The receptor comes from a man under 40 in good health.

The CDR3 DNA follows: TGTGCCAGTAGTATGGGCCAGCAAGAGACCCAGTACTTC. Amino acid sequence: CASSMGQQETQYF. V and J are TRBV19 and TRBJ2-5; D is unresolved. The V end lost 3 bases, the J end lost 2 bases, and 7 bases lay between the germline ends. CDR3 length equals 13 residues. Germline assignment: CDR1 LNHDA and CDR2 SQIVND (reference sequence). Variable domain in full (rest from reference TRBV19 and TRBJ2-5): DGGITQSPKYLFRKEGQNVTLSCEQNLNHDAMYWYRQDPGQGLRLIYYSQIVNDFQKGDIAEGYSVSREKKESFPLTVTSAQKNPTAFYLCASSMGQQETQYFGPGTRLLVL.